The clone carrying this T cell receptor (beta chain) was observed many times. The antigen is undetermined. The data stem from a study of blood T cells in healthy people across ages. Study findings and constraints: CMV infection status of these donors was not known.

A second about 7 to 11 cycle PCR used barcoded and J-beta primers. TCRdb processed the 5' RACE reads anew with MiXCR; each CDR3 protein has one entry. This sample has about 1,500,000 distinct CDR3 sequences; roughly 27% occur once, and the top ten carry 6.5% to 8.5%. The specimen sequenced was blood. The source is a woman aged 25 to 39 in good health.

CDR3 sequence: CASSPGRGNQPQHF. As DNA, the CDR3 is TGCGCCAGCAGCCCGGGGAGGGGCAATCAGCCCCAGCATTTT. The chain carries TRBV5-1 and TRBJ1-5; D ambiguous. Germline assignment: CDR1 SGHRS and CDR2 YFSETQ. Trimming took 4 bases from V and 2 from J, leaving 10 bases between them. This CDR3 has 14 residues.